The rows below give T cell receptor beta chains drawn from one sample of a study of chemoradiotherapy in HPV16-positive cancers. This table comes from immunoSEQ multiplex PCR, and its TCRdb copy is limited to in-frame clones, with some not included. The sample records roughly 8,400 clones, 71% being singletons. The biological material was taken from a patient who underwent chemoradiotherapy. The receptors derive from a human donor with HPV-associated anogenital cancer. The CDR3 runs from the conserved cysteine through the conserved F or W. A D gene is named only where the DNA matches it firmly. Some rows mark clone size as missing; the rest say once, few, many or name a class of expanded clone.

D	V	size	J	DNA	CDR3
.	TRBV10-1	.	TRBJ2-7	TGCGCCAGCAGTGAGCAGTTGGGGAGCTCCTACGAGCAGTACTTC	CASSEQLGSSYEQYF
.	TRBV5-8	.	TRBJ1-2	TGTGCCAGCAGCTTTACAGAAAACTATGGCTACACCTTC	CASSFTENYGYTF
.	TRBV29-1	few	TRBJ2-7	TGCAGCGTTGATACAGGTTTACAGCAGTACTTC	CSVDTGLQQYF
.	TRBV7-2	few	TRBJ2-7	TGTGCCAGCAGCTTTAGGACCTACGAGCAGTACTTC	CASSFRTYEQYF
.	TRBV28	.	TRBJ1-6	TGTGCCAGCGGGACCGTGGGGGCAGATAATTCACCCCTCCACTTT	CASGTVGADNSPLHF
.	TRBV11-2	.	TRBJ2-3	TGTGCCAGCAGCCCCAGGGCAGATACGCAGTATTTT	CASSPRADTQYF
.	TRBV5-8	.	TRBJ1-5	TGTGCCAGCAGCTTGAGGGGTAGACTTTTGCAGCCCCAGCATTTT	CASSLRGRLLQPQHF
TRBD2	TRBV2	once	TRBJ2-4	TGTGCCAGCAGACCCACTAGCGGGGGGGCGGGCAGCATTCAGTACTTC	CASRPTSGGAGSIQYF
TRBD1	TRBV27	.	TRBJ1-2	TGTGCCAGCAGTTTATCAGGGGGCTACTATGGCTACACCTTC	CASSLSGGYYGYTF
.	TRBV5-1	.	TRBJ2-3	TGCGCCAGCAGCCCGGGGGCAGGCGCTGGGAAGACAGATACGCAGTATTTT	CASSPGAGAGKTDTQYF
.	TRBV7-2	.	TRBJ1-4	TGTGCCGCTAAAGAGAATGAAAAACTGTTTTTT	CAAKENEKLFF
.	TRBV29-1	few	TRBJ2-1	TGCAGCGCCTCTGAAGGCCAAAATGAGCAGTTCTTC	CSASEGQNEQFF
.	TRBV5-1	.	TRBJ2-3	TGCGCCAGCAGCTGGACCAGGGCCCGCACAGATACGCAGTATTTT	CASSWTRARTDTQYF
.	TRBV29-1	.	TRBJ1-3	TGCAGCGGCCGAGTATCGACCGGGGCCATATATTTT	CSGRVSTGAIYF
TRBD1	TRBV5-5	few	TRBJ1-3	TGTGCCAGCAGCGCCGGGACAGCTCGAAACACCATATATTTT	CASSAGTARNTIYF
.	TRBV2	.	TRBJ1-5	TGTGCCAGCAGTGTCTCTCAGCCCCAGCATTTT	CASSVSQPQHF
.	TRBV28	.	TRBJ1-2	TGTGCCAGCAGTACCCTCTATGGCTACACCTTC	CASSTLYGYTF
.	TRBV11-2	.	TRBJ2-7	TGTGCCAGCAGCCCCTCCTACGAGCAGTACTTC	CASSPSYEQYF
.	TRBV11-2	.	TRBJ2-6	TGTGCCAGCAGCCAGAGGAGTGGGGCCAACGTCCTGACTTTC	CASSQRSGANVLTF
TRBD2	TRBV15	.	TRBJ2-7	TGTGCCACTTCCCCCCCAGGGAGGGGATACGAGCAGTACTTC	CATSPPGRGYEQYF
.	TRBV6-1	.	TRBJ1-2	TGTGCCAGCAGTGAAACAGAGCTTGGCTACACCTTC	CASSETELGYTF
.	TRBV30	.	TRBJ2-7	TGTGCCTGGAGTACAACCTACGAGCAGTACTTC	CAWSTTYEQYF
.	TRBV25-1	.	TRBJ1-1	TGTGCCAGCAGTGAAGGGGGACACATGAACACTGAAGCTTTCTTT	CASSEGGHMNTEAFF
TRBD2	TRBV7-3	.	TRBJ2-5	TGTGCCAGTTCTCTAGCGGGGGGCGAAAGAGAGACCCAGTACTTC	CASSLAGGERETQYF
.	TRBV2	few	TRBJ2-7	TGTGCCAGCAGCTCCGACATTGGGGGATCCTCCTACGAGCAGTACTTC	CASSSDIGGSSYEQYF
.	TRBV28	few	TRBJ1-5	TGTGCCAGCAGCCCACCGGGACAAAGATACCAGCCCCAGCATTTT	CASSPPGQRYQPQHF
.	TRBV2	.	TRBJ1-2	TGTGCCAGCACCAGAACTCTATATGGCTACACCTTC	CASTRTLYGYTF
TRBD1	TRBV27	.	TRBJ1-6	TGTGCCAGCAGTTTGTGGGGACAGGGGTATTCACCCCTCCACTTT	CASSLWGQGYSPLHF
TRBD2	TRBV2	.	TRBJ2-1	TGTGCCAGCAGTGATGACGGACTAGCCGGCAATGAGCAGTTCTTC	CASSDDGLAGNEQFF
TRBD2	TRBV4-3	large	TRBJ2-3	TGCGCCAGCAGCCCGTCCGGGGGGGGAACAGATACGCAGTATTTT	CASSPSGGGTDTQYF
.	TRBV7-6	.	TRBJ2-2	TGTGCCAGCAGCTTAGCATCAGCCCCTAACACCGGGGAGCTGTTTTTT	CASSLASAPNTGELFF
.	TRBV11-2	.	TRBJ2-3	TGTGCCAGCAGCCTCAACAGGGGAGGAGATACGCAGTATTTT	CASSLNRGGDTQYF
TRBD2	TRBV5-8	.	TRBJ2-7	TGTGCCAGCAGCGGACAAGGACTAGCGGGGGGTTACGAGCAGTACTTC	CASSGQGLAGGYEQYF
.	TRBV2	few	TRBJ1-2	TGTGCCAGCAGGGGCTACAGTGCCAGCTATGGCTACACCTTC	CASRGYSASYGYTF
.	TRBV7-9	.	TRBJ2-3	TGTGCCAGCAGCTTCAAGCCCGGGGGCGGCGCAGATACGCAGTATTTT	CASSFKPGGGADTQYF
.	TRBV14	.	TRBJ2-6	TGTGCCAGCAGCCCTCTCGGGCCGACTGGGGCCAACGTCCTGACTTTC	CASSPLGPTGANVLTF
.	TRBV29-1	few	TRBJ1-2	TGCAGCGTTGATGAGTCGGGCTACACCTTC	CSVDESGYTF
TRBD1	TRBV2	.	TRBJ1-2	TGTGCCAGCAGTGGGCAGGGACAGATCGACACCTTC	CASSGQGQIDTF
.	TRBV5-1	.	TRBJ2-3	TGCGCCAGCAGCTTGGATAAGGGGGGGCGGACAGATACGCAGTATTTT	CASSLDKGGRTDTQYF
.	TRBV7-2	.	TRBJ1-2	TGTGCCAGCAGCTTAGACAGGAGGAGTGGCTACACCTTC	CASSLDRRSGYTF
TRBD1	TRBV19	.	TRBJ1-1	TGTGCCAGTAGTGAGGGGCCAGGGGGCTTGAACACTGAAGCTTTCTTT	CASSEGPGGLNTEAFF
TRBD1	TRBV13	.	TRBJ1-3	TGTGCCAGCAGACAGGGGGCTGGAAACACCATATATTTT	CASRQGAGNTIYF
.	TRBV28	.	TRBJ2-2	TGTGCCAGCAGGTCCTCCAGGGCGCGACTATACATCCCAATAACGAACACCGGGGAGCTGTTTTTT	CASRSSRARLYIPITNTGELFF
.	TRBV6-5	.	TRBJ1-1	TGTGCCAGCAGTTACTCGACGGCCCGGGTCAGGACTGAAGCTTTCTTT	CASSYSTARVRTEAFF
.	TRBV6-1	.	TRBJ1-5	TGTGCCAGCAGTGAAGGCAGTTTCAATCAGCCCCAGCATTTT	CASSEGSFNQPQHF
.	TRBV29-1	few	TRBJ1-4	TGCAGCGTTGGCCCCGGGTCTGCTAATGAAAAACTGTTTTTT	CSVGPGSANEKLFF
.	TRBV28	.	TRBJ1-1	TGTGCCAGTAGGGACGGGGTAAACACTGAAGCTTTCTTT	CASRDGVNTEAFF
.	TRBV18	.	TRBJ1-1	TGTGCCAGCTCACTACCCGGACCGACTGAAGCTTTCTTT	CASSLPGPTEAFF
.	TRBV5-1	.	TRBJ2-3	TGCGCCAGCAGCGTTGGTCAGGGAGGCCCAGATACGCAGTATTTT	CASSVGQGGPDTQYF
.	TRBV7-9	once	TRBJ1-4	TGTGCCAGCAGCTCCAACCGGGACGAGTCAACTAATGAAAAACTGTTTTTT	CASSSNRDESTNEKLFF
.	TRBV5-4	.	TRBJ2-2	TGTGCCAGCAGCTCCTACACCGGGGAGCTGTTTTTT	CASSSYTGELFF
TRBD1	TRBV4-3	.	TRBJ1-4	TGCGCCAGCAGCCAAGTTCTCGGGACCGGGACAGGGGTGGAAAAACTGTTTTTT	CASSQVLGTGTGVEKLFF
TRBD2	TRBV9	.	TRBJ2-1	TGTGCCAGCAGCCCTCGATTAATAACCGGGGGGGCTGGGAATGAGCAGTTCTTC	CASSPRLITGGAGNEQFF
TRBD1	TRBV4-2	.	TRBJ2-7	TGTGCCAGCAGCCGCGGGACAGGTTCCTACGAGCAGTACTTC	CASSRGTGSYEQYF
.	TRBV5-1	.	TRBJ1-4	TGCGCCAGCAGCTTGGGGGGGACACCTAATGAAAAACTGTTTTTT	CASSLGGTPNEKLFF
TRBD1	TRBV18	few	TRBJ2-3	TGTGCCAGCTCACCGGGGACAGGCCACACAGATACGCAGTATTTT	CASSPGTGHTDTQYF
.	TRBV5-6	.	TRBJ2-2	TGTGCCAGCAGCTTGTCTCCAGGGGGGGTCACCGGGGAGCTGTTTTTT	CASSLSPGGVTGELFF